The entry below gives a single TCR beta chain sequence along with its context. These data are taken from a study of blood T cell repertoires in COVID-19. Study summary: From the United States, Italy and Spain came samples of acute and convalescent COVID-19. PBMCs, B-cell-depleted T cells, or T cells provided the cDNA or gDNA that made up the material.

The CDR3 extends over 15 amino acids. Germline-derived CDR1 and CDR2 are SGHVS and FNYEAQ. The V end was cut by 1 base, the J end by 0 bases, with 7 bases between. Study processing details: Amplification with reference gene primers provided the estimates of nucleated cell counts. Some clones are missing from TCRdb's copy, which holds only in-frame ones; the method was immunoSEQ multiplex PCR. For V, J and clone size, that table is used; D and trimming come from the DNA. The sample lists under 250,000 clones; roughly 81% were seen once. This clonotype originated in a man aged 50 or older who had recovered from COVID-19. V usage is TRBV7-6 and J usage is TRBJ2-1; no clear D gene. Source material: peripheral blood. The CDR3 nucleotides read TGTGCCAGCAGCTTAGTGACTGGCTCCTACAATGAGCAGTTCTTC. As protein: CASSLVTGSYNEQFF.